The following is a T cell receptor beta chain sequence with its context. These data are taken from a study of OX40 agonist ivuxolimab in advanced cancers. Germline V gene sequence: CDR1 MRHNA, CDR2 SNTAGT. V lost 5 bases and J lost 3; bases outside the gene matches: 4. This CDR3 is built from 15 residues. Only in-frame clones appear in the TCRdb table, and some are missing; sequencing was by immunoSEQ multiplex PCR. The sample has about 70,000 clones; roughly 80% are singletons. Blood specimens came from baseline, cycle 4 day 1, and cycle 7 day 1. This chain uses TRBV6-4 with TRBJ2-5; TRBD1 aligns across 12 bases. The sequence was collected from an adult with an advanced solid tumor such as melanoma, head and neck, liver or kidney cancer. The source was CD4+ or CD8+ T cells sorted from blood, collected in a trial of the OX40 agonist ivuxolimab. The CDR3 nucleotides read TGTGCCAGCAGTCCCGGGACAGGGGGCGAAGAGACCCAGTACTTC. Residues: CASSPGTGGEETQYF.